The 10 T cell receptor beta chains presented below share a single source sample, sequenced in a study of post-analysis software for immune sequencing data. Study conclusions and caveats: Patients had higher frequencies than controls of roughly five TRBV segments, including TRBV5-6, TRBV5-1 and TRBV20-1.

No cognate antigen is known for these TCRs. Included in the TCR beta cDNA libraries were unique molecular identifiers. TCRdb re-called the PCR reads through MiXCR, storing one row per CDR3 protein. The sample includes more than 450,000 distinct CDR3 sequences, around 47% of them seen just once. The sequenced sample was blood. These receptors all stem from a girl between 10 and 17 years old with multiple sclerosis.

V gene TRBV27 combines with J gene TRBJ1-6; D unresolved. There are 14 residues in the CDR3. Deletions cut 0 bases from V and 10 bases from J, with 10 bases between. The germline V gene has CDR1 MNHEY and CDR2 SMNVEV (reference sequence). The CDR3 sequence is CASSLSWAGSPLHF. In DNA, the CDR3 is TGTGCCAGCAGTTTATCTTGGGCCGGATCACCCCTCCACTTT.

The chain recombines TRBV5-5 with TRBJ2-7; D unresolved. V was shortened by 4 bases and J by 3 bases, with 8 bases between the two germline ends. Germline V gene sequence: CDR1 SGHKS, CDR2 YYEKEE (reference sequence). The CDR3 totals 12 residues. CDR3 coding DNA: TGTGCCAGCAGCGCCAGTGGCTACGAGCAGTACTTC. Residues: CASSASGYEQYF. Supplemented by reference TRBV5-5 and TRBJ2-7, the full variable domain reads DAGVTQSPTHLIKTRGQQVTLRCSPISGHKSVSWYQQVLGQGPQFIFQYYEKEERGRGNFPDRFSARQFPNYSSELNVNALLLGDSALYLCASSASGYEQYFGPGTRLTVT.

This clonotype was detected only a few times. V and J are TRBV27 and TRBJ1-2, with D hard to call. V dropped 5 bases and J dropped 6 bases, with 16 bases sitting between them. The germline V gene encodes CDR1 MNHEY and CDR2 SMNVEV (reference sequence). The CDR3 length is 14 residues. CDR3 in amino acids: CASSPAYQQNGYTF. CDR3 nucleotides: TGTGCCAGCAGTCCAGCATATCAACAGAATGGCTACACCTTC.

The J gene is TRBJ1-1, the V gene TRBV7-8; D gene uncertain. V was shortened by 6 bases and J by 6 bases, with 14 bases between the two germline ends. The CDR3 is made up of 13 amino acids. CDR1 and CDR2 from the germline V gene are SGHVS and FQNEAQ. CDR3 sequence reads: CASSLVSRSEAFF. CDR3 nucleotides: TGTGCCAGCAGTCTGGTAAGTCGGTCTGAAGCTTTCTTT.

This sequence joins TRBV5-1 and TRBJ2-7, with 7 bases that match TRBD1. This CDR3 is 15 amino acids long. The germline V gene has CDR1 SGHRS and CDR2 YFSETQ. V was clipped by 3 bases and J by 2 bases; unmatched bases: 8. Here the CDR3 DNA reads TGCGCCAGCAGCTCCGGGACAGAAGTGACCTACGAGCAGTACTTC. Amino acid sequence: CASSSGTEVTYEQYF.

Notes on this clonotype: Since a much larger clone is just one base distant, this may be a read error. The rearrangement joins TRBV29-1 to TRBJ2-7; possible D gene TRBD1, 6 bases. Trimming left V 7 bases short and J 7 bases short, with 23 bases between. CDR1 is SQVTM and CDR2 is ANQGSEA in the germline V gene. The length of the CDR3 is 14 residues. Here the CDR3 reads CSGIRTGTPSEQYF. The CDR3 nucleotides read TGCAGCGGGATACGTACAGGGACCCCCAGTGAGCAGTACTTC.

There are a few counts of this clonotype. The J gene is TRBJ1-2, the V gene TRBV12-3 or TRBV12-4; D not certain. V shed 5 bases and J shed 4 bases, with 11 bases lying between them. This CDR3 is 13 amino acids long. The CDR3 sequence is CASSPRTAYGYTF. The CDR3, as DNA: TGTGCCAGCAGTCCACGGACGGCCTATGGCTACACCTTC.

V gene TRBV5-1 combines with J gene TRBJ2-3; D gene ambiguous. With 1 base removed from V and 4 bases from J, the gap between germline ends came to 10 bases. The CDR3 covers 14 residues. Germline V gives CDR1 SGHRS, CDR2 YFSETQ. DNA of the CDR3: TGCGCCAGCAGCTTGAACAGCCCCCCAGATACGCAGTATTTT. It encodes CASSLNSPPDTQYF. The whole variable domain, remainder taken from reference TRBV5-1 and TRBJ2-3, is KAGVTQTPRYLIKTRGQQVTLSCSPISGHRSVSWYQQTPGQGLQFLFEYFSETQRNKGNFPGRFSGRQFSNSRSEMNVSTLELGDSALYLCASSLNSPPDTQYFGPGTRLTVL.

This chain links TRBV4-1 with TRBJ2-7; TRBD1 aligns across 11 bases. The ends lost 0 bases at V and 5 bases at J; junction bases unmatched: 9. The CDR3 spans 17 residues. Germline V CDR1 and CDR2: MGHRA, YSYEKL. The CDR3 nucleotides are TGCGCCAGCAGCCAAGACCCGGGACAGGGGGTATCCGACGAGCAGTACTTC. It specifies CASSQDPGQGVSDEQYF.

The chain uses TRBV6-5 and TRBJ1-2; a weak D match, TRBD1 (6 bases). The CDR3 is 15 residues long. Germline V gives CDR1 MNHEY, CDR2 SVGAGI. V lost 7 bases and J lost 5, with 20 bases in between. DNA for the CDR3: TGTGCCAGCACCTCAGGGCAGGGGCTGATATATGGCTACACCTTC. Translated: CASTSGQGLIYGYTF.